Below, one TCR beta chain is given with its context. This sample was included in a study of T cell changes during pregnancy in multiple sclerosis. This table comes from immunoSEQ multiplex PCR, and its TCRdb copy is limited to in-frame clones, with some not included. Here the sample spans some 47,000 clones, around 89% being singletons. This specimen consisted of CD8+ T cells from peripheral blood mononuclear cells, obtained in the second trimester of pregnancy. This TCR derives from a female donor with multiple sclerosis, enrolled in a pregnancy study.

CDR3 DNA: TGTGCCAGCAGTTTCCAGATACAGCTTAACAATGAGCAGTTCTTC. Translation: CASSFQIQLNNEQFF. The chain employs TRBV27 and TRBJ2-1; D is undetermined. From germline, CDR1 is MNHEY and CDR2 SMNVEV (reference sequence). The CDR3 totals 15 residues. Trimming removed 3 bases at V and 5 bases at J, with 14 bases between.